The rows below give T cell receptor beta chains drawn from one sample of a study of shared clonotypes between healthy human individuals. Measured with immunoSEQ multiplex PCR; TCRdb has only the in-frame clones, and not every one. The table has 2 million to 2.5 million clones, just under 95% seen once; the top ten hold 0.37%. Sequencing input: naive CD4+ T cells from PBMCs. The source is a man aged 18 to 30 in good health. Some clones in this sample may be carry-over from other donors' samples. The CDR3 runs from the conserved cysteine through the conserved F or W. The D gene is left open where the match is weak. Expanded clones get a size class; other rows say once, few or many, or leave the size out.

j_gene,v_gene,abundance,d_gene,CDR3nt,CDR3aa
TRBJ2-1,TRBV7-2,.,.,TGTGCCAGCAGCTTGGTCCGGGGGTACAATGAGCAGTTCTTC,CASSLVRGYNEQFF
TRBJ2-3,TRBV5-1,.,.,TGCGCCAGCAGCGTAGGTTCTAGCACCGGCACAGATACGCAGTATTTT,CASSVGSSTGTDTQYF
TRBJ2-1,TRBV7-3,.,TRBD2,TGTGCCAGCAGCTTAATCGCCCGGGGACTAGCGGAAGCGGGTGAGCAGTTCTTC,CASSLIARGLAEAGEQFF
TRBJ2-7,TRBV10-3,.,.,TGTGCCATCAGTGATGGAGCAGGGGACGAGCAGTACTTC,CAISDGAGDEQYF
TRBJ2-7,TRBV18,.,.,TGTGCCAGCTCACCATCGCAGGGAGTAAGGCACGAGCAGTACTTC,CASSPSQGVRHEQYF
TRBJ1-1,TRBV4-1,once,.,TGCGCCAGCAGCCCGGAGCGGGTGGACACTGAAGCTTTCTTT,CASSPERVDTEAFF
TRBJ2-1,TRBV2,.,.,TGTGCCAGCAGTGAAGCTCAGGGGTTCCTATACAATGAGCAGTTCTTC,CASSEAQGFLYNEQFF
TRBJ2-7,TRBV10-1,.,TRBD2,TGCGCCAGCAGCGAACTAGCGGGAGCCGAGCAGTACTTC,CASSELAGAEQYF
TRBJ2-3,TRBV7-2,.,.,TGTGCCAGCAGCTTAGCGGGCAGGGGCACAGATACGCAGTATTTT,CASSLAGRGTDTQYF
TRBJ1-1,TRBV19,.,.,TGTGCCAGTAGTGGCGGGGGCGGCGCTGAAGCTTTCTTT,CASSGGGGAEAFF
TRBJ2-7,TRBV5-1,.,TRBD1,TGCGCCAGCAGCTTGGGTCCGGGGACAGCGTACTACGAGCAGTACTTC,CASSLGPGTAYYEQYF
TRBJ1-1,TRBV7-2,few,.,TGTGCCAGCAGCGCCCGCCTCCGGGCGGACACTGAAGCTTTCTTT,CASSARLRADTEAFF
TRBJ2-1,TRBV9,.,TRBD1,TGTGCCAGCAGCGCAGAGGACAGGGGTGAGCAGTTCTTC,CASSAEDRGEQFF
TRBJ2-7,TRBV28,.,TRBD2,TGTGCCAGCAGCACCGGGGCGGGGTCAAGCGGGGGGTCCTACGAGCAGTACTTC,CASSTGAGSSGGSYEQYF
TRBJ1-2,TRBV4-3,.,.,TGCGCCAGCAGCCAATCCCCTCGCTATGGCTACACCTTC,CASSQSPRYGYTF
TRBJ2-5,TRBV18,.,.,TGTGCCAGCTCACTCATCGGATCAGGCCAGGAGACCCAGTACTTC,CASSLIGSGQETQYF
TRBJ2-7,TRBV20-1,.,.,TGCAGTGCAGGGGGGGTCTACGAGCAGTACTTC,CSAGGVYEQYF
TRBJ2-7,TRBV7-2,.,.,TGTGCCAGCAGCTACAACGCTGTGTCCTACGAGCAGTACTTC,CASSYNAVSYEQYF
TRBJ1-5,TRBV7-6,once,.,TGTGCCAGCAGCTTAGAAGGGCGTAATGGACAGCCCCAGCATTTT,CASSLEGRNGQPQHF
TRBJ2-7,TRBV6-5,.,.,TGTGCCAGCAGAATGGTATCAGGCTCCTACGAGCAGTACTTC,CASRMVSGSYEQYF
TRBJ2-2,TRBV7-2,.,.,TGTGCCAGCAAACTCAGCAGCAACACCGGGGAGCTGTTTTTT,CASKLSSNTGELFF
TRBJ1-1,TRBV5-1,.,.,TGCGCCAGCAGCTTGGGAGGAACGGGTATTGTTGAAGCTTTCTTT,CASSLGGTGIVEAFF
TRBJ2-5,TRBV15,.,.,TGTGCCACCAGCAGCGGGGGAGAGACCCAGTACTTC,CATSSGGETQYF
TRBJ1-4,TRBV19,.,.,TGTGCCAGTAGTATCCAACAGGGCAAATGGCTGTTTTTT,CASSIQQGKWLFF
TRBJ2-2,TRBV28,.,TRBD2,TGTGCCAGCAGTTCCGCGGGACTAGCCACCGGGGAGCTGTTTTTT,CASSSAGLATGELFF
TRBJ2-3,TRBV7-9,.,.,TGTGCCAGCAGCTTAGAATGGGACCCTCAAGAGGATACGCAGTATTTT,CASSLEWDPQEDTQYF
TRBJ1-1,TRBV28,.,.,TGTGCCAGCAGTTTATTGCCGGGGGTCACTGAAGCTTTCTTT,CASSLLPGVTEAFF
TRBJ2-7,TRBV2,.,.,TGTGCCAGCAGTGAAGGGTGGGGGGCCCATTACGAGCAGTACTTC,CASSEGWGAHYEQYF
TRBJ2-7,TRBV5-6,.,.,TGTGCCAGCAGCTGGGGGTGGGGATCCGAGCAGTACTTC,CASSWGWGSEQYF
TRBJ2-1,TRBV5-1,.,TRBD1,TGCGCCAGCAGCCCAGGGACAGGGGAAGGCAATGAGCAGTTCTTC,CASSPGTGEGNEQFF